This T cell receptor beta chain was found in a study of cytomegalovirus exposure and HLA in healthy donors. Study results and caveats: Later analysis identified a missense DCLRE1C variant that was linked to TCR beta V- and J-gene trimming. Earlier findings revealed that most TCR beta V segments proved productive either about 90% or about 30% of the time.

This clone was seen a single time. Its antigen remains unidentified. The CDR3 is made up of 11 amino acids. With 5 bases removed from V and 9 bases from J, the gap between germline ends came to 11 bases. Germline assignment: CDR1 MRHNA and CDR2 SNTAGT. Primers: 60 Vbeta forward and 13 Jbeta reverse. Generated by immunoSEQ multiplex PCR, the TCRdb table keeps only in-frame clones and is missing some. The repertoire includes about 180,000 clones, roughly four fifths of them detected once, and 2.9% sits in the top ten. This sequence was found in a male donor in good health and CMV-seronegative. The gene calls are TRBV6-4 and TRBJ2-7, with D unresolved. Material for sequencing was PBMCs. The CDR3 sequence is CASSSPLPQYF. CDR3 DNA: TGTGCCAGCAGTTCTCCTCTCCCGCAGTACTTC.